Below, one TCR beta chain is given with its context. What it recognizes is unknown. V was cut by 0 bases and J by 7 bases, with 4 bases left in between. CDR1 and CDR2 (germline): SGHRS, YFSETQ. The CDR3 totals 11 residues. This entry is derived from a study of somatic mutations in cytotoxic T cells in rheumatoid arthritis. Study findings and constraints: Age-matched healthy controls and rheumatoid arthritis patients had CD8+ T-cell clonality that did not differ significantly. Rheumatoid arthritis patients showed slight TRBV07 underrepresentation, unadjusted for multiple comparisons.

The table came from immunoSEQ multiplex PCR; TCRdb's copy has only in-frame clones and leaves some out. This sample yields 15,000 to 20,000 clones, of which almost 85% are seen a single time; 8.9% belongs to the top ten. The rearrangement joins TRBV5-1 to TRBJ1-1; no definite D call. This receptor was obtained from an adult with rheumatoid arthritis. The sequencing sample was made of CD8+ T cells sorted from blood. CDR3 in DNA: TGCGCCAGCAGCTTGGGGGGTGAAGCTTTCTTT. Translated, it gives CASSLGGEAFF.